This T cell receptor (beta chain) derives from a study of T-cell reconstitution after alpha-beta-depleted transplantation in children (dated by TCRdb to about 2016). With regard to the full study: Using TCR repertoire profiling, the study followed T-cell immune reconstitution in a quantitative way in children after TCRalphabeta/CD19-depleted allogeneic hematopoietic cell transplantation.

About this clonotype: Its cognate antigen has yet to be identified. Nothing much larger sits one base from this clone, and base qualities are not available.

From the germline V gene, CDR1 is KGHSH and CDR2 is LQKENI. Trimming at the junction amounts to 3 bases on V and 3 bases on J, and the germline ends lie 8 bases apart. The CDR3 covers 13 residues, taking in both the cysteine and the phenylalanine. The entry retains the CDR3 DNA only, 39 bases that are in frame from base 1. Receptor amplification or capture employed PCR. Sequencing instrument: Illumina HiSeq 2500. TCR libraries were prepared with molecular barcoding, using unique molecular identifiers to normalize TCRbeta repertoire quantification. TCRdb itself trimmed the public reads at Q25 with fastp, ran MiXCR and retained productive beta chains. Every CDR3 protein is listed once, alongside the most common genes and DNA of its rows. The table for this sample lists about 500,000 distinct CDR3 sequences; about 33% of them were counted only once. The biggest ten clones account for about 2.3% of the sample.

This sequence originates from a human donor who donated a stem cell graft to a child with aplastic anemia. The sequencing here drew on PBMCs from the stem cell graft donor, taken from the stem cell graft. The sequence is built from TRBV18 and TRBJ1-2; a confident D gene designation cannot be given. The DNA reads TGTGCCAGCTCACCGGAGTTGGACTATGGCTACACCTTC. Its product reads: CASSPELDYGYTF.